This TCR beta chain derives from a study of cytomegalovirus exposure and HLA in healthy donors. Only one count was recorded for this clone. The antigen remains unidentified. The primer mix had 60 Vbeta and 13 Jbeta primers. Only in-frame clones appear in the TCRdb table, and some are missing; sequencing was by immunoSEQ multiplex PCR. This sample has 120,000 or so clones, with 75% to 80% found just once. In germline, CDR1 is SQVTM, CDR2 ANQGSEA. The CDR3 sequence is 15 residues long. V gave up 6 bases and J gave up 4 bases, with 18 bases separating them. Broader study findings: Presence/absence analyses assumed roughly uniform sequencing depth across donors.

The genes are TRBV29-1 and TRBJ2-2; tentatively, D is TRBD1 (6 bases). This sequence was found in a woman aged 40-49 years in good health and CMV-seronegative. The sample consisted of PBMCs. Written as DNA, the CDR3 is TGCAGCGTCTTCCCCTTAGACAGGCTCACCGGGGAGCTGTTTTTT. As protein: CSVFPLDRLTGELFF.